The T cell receptor (beta chain) described here comes from a study of response to subunit inactivated influenza vaccine. TCRdb reprocessed the RT-PCR reads with MiXCR, giving one entry per CDR3 protein. The repertoire holds hundreds of thousands of distinct CDR3 sequences, with approximately 7.1% as singletons. This clonotype was counted at least ten times. The input for sequencing was PBMCs from blood, taken roughly 24 months after vaccination. The clonotype comes from a man aged 50 to 69 who received an inactivated influenza vaccine.

The CDR3 sequence is CASTRTESISEQYF. The CDR3 nucleotides are TGTGCCAGCACCAGAACCGAGTCTATATCGGAGCAGTACTTC. V gene TRBV2 combines with J gene TRBJ2-7; no clear D. Germline assignment: CDR1 SNHLY and CDR2 FYNNEI. Trimming shortened V by 7 bases and J by 7 bases, and 20 bases separated the two germline ends. The length of the CDR3 is 14 residues.